This T cell receptor beta chain originates from a study of Ad26.COV2.S vaccination and SARS-CoV-2 variants. The treatment was: around 19 received Ad26.COV2.S at low or high dose, single or two shots; 5 received placebo; per-sample allocation not given. Day 63 after the first injection of vaccine or placebo was the sampling time. In this sample, this clone turned up a few times. Profiled with immunoSEQ multiplex PCR; TCRdb holds only in-frame clones, not every one. The top ten hold less than 5.5% of the sample, which has about 440,000 clones, less than 95% seen once. Germline assignment: CDR1 MDHEN and CDR2 SYDVKM. Unmatched junction bases numbered 3, after V lost 5 bases and J lost 6 bases. The CDR3 extends over 12 amino acids.

The genes are TRBV28 and TRBJ2-7; 8 nucleotides match TRBD1. This sample comprised peripheral blood, obtained in a trial of Ad26.COV2.S vaccine versus placebo. The sequence came from a person aged 18 to 59 who received the Ad26.COV2.S COVID-19 vaccine or a placebo. The CDR3 reads CASSRQGIEQYF. The CDR3 coding sequence is TGTGCCAGCAGTCGACAGGGGATCGAGCAGTACTTC.